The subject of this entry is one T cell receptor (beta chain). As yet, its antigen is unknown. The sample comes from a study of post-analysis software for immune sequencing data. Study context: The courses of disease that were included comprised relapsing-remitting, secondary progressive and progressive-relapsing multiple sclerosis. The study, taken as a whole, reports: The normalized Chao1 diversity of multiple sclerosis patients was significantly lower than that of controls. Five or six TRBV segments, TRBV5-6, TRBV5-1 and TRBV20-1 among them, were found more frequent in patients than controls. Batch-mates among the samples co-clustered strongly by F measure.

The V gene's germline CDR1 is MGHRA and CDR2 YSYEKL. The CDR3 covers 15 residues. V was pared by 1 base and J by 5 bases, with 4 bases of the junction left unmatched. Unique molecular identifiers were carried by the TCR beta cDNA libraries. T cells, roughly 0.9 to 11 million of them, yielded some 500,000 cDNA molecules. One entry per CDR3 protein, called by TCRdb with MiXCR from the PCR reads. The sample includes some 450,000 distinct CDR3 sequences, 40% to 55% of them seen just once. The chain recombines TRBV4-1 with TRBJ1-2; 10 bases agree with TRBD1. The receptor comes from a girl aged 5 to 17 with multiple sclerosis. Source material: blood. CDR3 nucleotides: TGCGCCAGCAGCCAAGTTGGGACAGGGGAGTATGGCTACACCTTC. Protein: CASSQVGTGEYGYTF.